This is a list of T cell receptor beta chains from one sample in a study of cytomegalovirus exposure and HLA in healthy donors. Sequenced by immunoSEQ multiplex PCR; TCRdb stores in-frame clones only, minus some. Altogether around 150,000 clones are present, about 80% being singletons, with the ten largest covering approximately 1.5%. Sequenced: PBMCs. The receptors were sampled from a woman aged 25 to 45 in good health and CMV-seronegative. The CDR3 runs from the conserved cysteine through the conserved F or W. The D gene is left open where the match is weak. The size of a clone is reported for some rows only, either as once, few or many, or as a class for expanded clones.

NA	TRBJ2-7	TRBV21-1	few	CASSPHGTAASYEQYF	TGTGCCAGCAGCCCCCACGGGACAGCCGCCTCCTACGAGCAGTACTTC
NA	TRBJ1-4	TRBV7-2	NA	CASSLEGVQEKLFF	TGTGCCAGCAGTCTAGAGGGAGTGCAGGAAAAACTGTTTTTT
NA	TRBJ1-2	TRBV25-1	few	CASRDSSNYGYTF	TGTGCCAGCAGGGACAGTTCTAACTATGGCTACACCTTC
NA	TRBJ2-7	TRBV27	few	CASSSIQGQISYEQYF	TGTGCCAGCAGTTCCATACAGGGTCAAATCTCCTACGAGCAGTACTTC
NA	TRBJ2-3	TRBV10-3	NA	CATGGMTTDTQYF	TGTGCCACCGGCGGGATGACGACAGATACGCAGTATTTT
TRBD1	TRBJ1-1	TRBV27	NA	CASRGTGETEAFF	TGTGCCAGCAGAGGGACAGGGGAAACTGAAGCTTTCTTT
TRBD1	TRBJ2-5	TRBV9	NA	CASSPDRAQETQYF	TGTGCCAGCAGCCCGGACAGGGCTCAAGAGACCCAGTACTTC
TRBD2	TRBJ2-1	TRBV28	NA	CASRNSGGVSYNEQFF	TGTGCCAGCAGGAATAGCGGGGGGGTATCCTACAATGAGCAGTTCTTC
NA	TRBJ1-2	TRBV5-1	NA	CASSLEWGENYGYTF	TGCGCCAGCAGCTTGGAGTGGGGGGAAAACTATGGCTACACCTTC
TRBD1	TRBJ1-2	TRBV27	NA	CASSLSDRGYGYTF	TGTGCCAGCAGTTTATCGGACAGGGGCTATGGCTACACCTTC
NA	TRBJ2-7	TRBV11-3	once	CASSLLFGQNYEQYF	TGTGCCAGCAGCTTACTTTTCGGACAGAACTACGAGCAGTACTTC
NA	TRBJ1-4	TRBV6-1	NA	CASSAVIGTTNEKLFF	TGTGCCAGCAGTGCTGTTATCGGTACAACTAATGAAAAACTGTTTTTT
TRBD2	TRBJ2-3	TRBV11-3	NA	CASSPGTSGGPDTQYF	TGTGCCAGCAGCCCCGGGACTAGCGGGGGTCCAGATACGCAGTATTTT
TRBD1	TRBJ2-7	TRBV6-6	NA	CASSRGTGAYEQYF	TGTGCCAGCAGCCGCGGGACAGGTGCCTACGAGCAGTACTTC
TRBD1	TRBJ1-6	TRBV27	NA	CASSQGVRTENSPLHF	TGTGCCAGCAGTCAGGGGGTGAGGACAGAAAATTCACCCCTCCACTTT
NA	TRBJ1-1	TRBV9	once	CASSVVGGAPTEAFF	TGTGCCAGCAGCGTAGTGGGGGGGGCGCCCACTGAAGCTTTCTTT
NA	TRBJ1-2	TRBV30	NA	CALDSRRRGYGYTF	TGTGCCTTGGACAGTAGACGAAGGGGCTATGGCTACACCTTC
TRBD1	TRBJ2-5	TRBV7-2	NA	CASSLGQGGGETQYF	TGTGCCAGCAGCTTGGGACAGGGAGGTGGAGAGACCCAGTACTTC
TRBD1	TRBJ2-5	TRBV4-1	NA	CASSLLRQGPETQYF	TGCGCCAGCAGCCTCCTACGACAGGGCCCAGAGACCCAGTACTTC
TRBD1	TRBJ1-2	TRBV5-6	NA	CASSLEVGTGHGYTF	TGTGCCAGCAGCTTGGAGGTAGGGACAGGGCATGGCTACACCTTC
TRBD2	TRBJ2-5	TRBV5-1	NA	CASSLAGLAGTQETQYF	TGCGCCAGCAGCTTGGCCGGACTAGCGGGGACCCAAGAGACCCAGTACTTC
NA	TRBJ2-7	TRBV18	NA	CASSLTLSDFSPIEQYF	TGTGCCAGCTCACTAACTCTTTCGGACTTCTCTCCTATCGAGCAGTACTTC
TRBD1	TRBJ2-7	TRBV7-6	NA	CASSLVGQGASYEQYF	TGTGCCAGCAGCCTCGTGGGACAGGGGGCCTCCTACGAGCAGTACTTC
NA	TRBJ2-3	TRBV11-2	few	CASSLVPGLIEDTQYF	TGTGCCAGCAGCTTAGTTCCGGGTTTGATAGAAGATACGCAGTATTTT
NA	TRBJ1-3	TRBV2	NA	CASSGAYGGNTIYF	TGTGCCAGCAGTGGGGCTTACGGTGGAAACACCATATATTTT
NA	TRBJ2-7	TRBV5-4	NA	CASSFQQGTDEQYF	TGTGCCAGCAGCTTCCAACAGGGCACCGACGAGCAGTACTTC
TRBD1	TRBJ2-7	TRBV6-5	NA	CASSYSTGTVPYEQYF	TGTGCCAGCAGTTACTCGACGGGGACAGTACCCTACGAGCAGTACTTC
NA	TRBJ1-5	TRBV7-7	once	CASSLDGQALGPQHF	TGTGCTAGCAGCTTAGATGGACAAGCCCTGGGGCCCCAGCATTTT
TRBD2	TRBJ2-1	TRBV2	NA	CASRAGLAGASYNEQFF	TGTGCCAGCAGGGCGGGACTAGCGGGGGCATCCTACAATGAGCAGTTCTTC
TRBD2	TRBJ2-1	TRBV2	NA	CASSEAAGFMNEQFF	TGTGCCAGCAGTGAGGCAGCGGGGTTTATGAATGAGCAGTTCTTC
NA	TRBJ2-1	TRBV9	NA	CASSGGPRLNEQFF	TGTGCCAGCAGCGGAGGTCCCCGGTTGAATGAGCAGTTCTTC
NA	TRBJ1-5	TRBV19	NA	CASSIARDSNQPQHF	TGTGCCAGTAGTATAGCCAGGGATAGCAATCAGCCCCAGCATTTT
NA	TRBJ1-5	TRBV10-3	NA	CAISVSVDQPQHF	TGTGCCATCAGCGTGTCTGTTGATCAGCCCCAGCATTTT
NA	TRBJ1-2	TRBV28	NA	CATLRGAEGYTF	TGTGCCACCCTCCGGGGGGCTGAAGGCTACACCTTC
NA	TRBJ1-2	TRBV14	NA	CASSPFARRGLDYGYTF	TGTGCCAGCAGCCCTTTTGCACGTAGGGGATTGGACTATGGCTACACCTTC
TRBD1	TRBJ1-1	TRBV7-9	NA	CASSPPLRTGHTEAFF	TGTGCCAGCAGCCCACCCCTACGGACAGGGCATACTGAAGCTTTCTTT
NA	TRBJ1-2	TRBV7-8	NA	CASSPRGGFNYGYTF	TGTGCCAGCAGCCCGCGAGGTGGATTCAACTATGGCTACACCTTC
NA	TRBJ2-7	TRBV6-1	once	CASGRQNYEQYF	TGTGCCAGCGGGCGCCAGAACTACGAGCAGTACTTC
NA	TRBJ2-3	TRBV20-1	few	CSAPEADTQYF	TGCAGTGCGCCGGAGGCAGATACGCAGTATTTT
TRBD1	TRBJ1-1	TRBV5-6	NA	CASNLGTGTEAFF	TGTGCCAGCAATCTTGGGACAGGGACTGAAGCTTTCTTT
NA	TRBJ1-2	TRBV7-8	NA	CASSLGDKLYGYTF	TGTGCCAGCAGCTTAGGGGACAAGCTCTATGGCTACACCTTC
NA	TRBJ1-2	TRBV6-5	NA	CASSYSRAGNYGYTF	TGTGCCAGCAGTTACTCCCGAGCGGGGAACTATGGCTACACCTTC
TRBD1	TRBJ1-1	TRBV7-2	NA	CASSYPSRGRGEAFF	TGTGCCAGCAGCTACCCTTCCAGGGGGCGGGGAGAAGCTTTCTTT
NA	TRBJ2-1	TRBV5-8	NA	CASSDRFRSPYFPNNEQFF	TGTGCCAGCAGCGATCGCTTTCGGAGTCCTTACTTTCCGAACAATGAGCAGTTCTTC
NA	TRBJ2-7	TRBV12-2	NA	CASRPPICRDYEQYF	TGTGCAAGTCGCCCTCCCATCTGTAGAGACTACGAGCAGTACTTC